Listed here are 13 T cell receptor beta chains from one sample, sequenced in a study of T cells in localized non-small cell lung cancer. Sequenced by immunoSEQ multiplex PCR; TCRdb stores in-frame clones only, minus some. The sample includes approximately 7,400 clones, approximately 22% of them seen just once. The material was lung tumor tissue, obtained before any cancer treatment. These receptors were obtained from a man aged 35-69 years with stage III squamous cell lung carcinoma.

This clone is medium-sized. V gene TRBV9 combines with J gene TRBJ2-5, with 10 positions matching TRBD1. Looked up from germline, CDR1 is SGDLS and CDR2 is YYNGEE. The CDR3 spans 14 residues. Trimming cost V 3 bases and J 7 bases; bases outside gene matches: 6. CDR3 in DNA: TGTGCCAGCAGCGAGACCGGGACAGGGGTGACCCAGTACTTC. The encoded protein is CASSETGTGVTQYF.

This clone turned up a few times. This chain joins TRBV28 and TRBJ1-5; no definite D call. The CDR3 totals 13 residues. Trimming took 7 bases from V and 0 from J, leaving 7 bases between them. Looked up from germline, CDR1 is MDHEN and CDR2 is SYDVKM. This chain's CDR3 is CASMLYSNQPQHF. In DNA form, the CDR3 reads TGTGCCAGCATGCTGTATAGCAATCAGCCCCAGCATTTT.

The chain combines TRBV4-1 with TRBJ1-2, with a possible D match to TRBD1 (5 bases). This CDR3 has 16 amino acids. The germline V and J ends were trimmed by 0 bases and 5 bases, with 16 bases remaining between them. Germline V gene data show CDR1 as MGHRA and CDR2 as YSYEKL. The CDR3 here is CASSQDGQGLRYGYTF. CDR3 DNA: TGCGCCAGCAGCCAAGACGGCCAGGGTCTGAGGTATGGCTACACCTTC.

This clone is labeled medium-sized (0.01 to 0.1%). This sequence joins TRBV11-3 and TRBJ1-2; possible D gene TRBD1, 5 bases. The CDR3 consists of 14 residues. The germline gives CDR1 SGHNT, CDR2 YENEEA. Trimming shortened V by 5 bases and J by 6 bases, and 16 bases separated the two germline ends. CDR3 residues: CASSQGAGKDGYTF. CDR3 bases: TGTGCCAGCAGCCAAGGGGCAGGGAAGGATGGCTACACCTTC.

The CDR3 DNA reads as TGTGCCAGCAGTACGGTGGGCATTGAGCAGTTCTTC. It specifies CASSTVGIEQFF. The gene calls are TRBV9 and TRBJ2-1; D is uncertain. This CDR3 spans 12 amino acids. CDR1 and CDR2 (germline): SGDLS, YYNGEE. Trimming pared 5 bases from V and 9 bases from J, leaving 12 bases between. The whole variable domain, filled in from reference TRBV9 and TRBJ2-1, reads DSGVTQTPKHLITATGQRVTLRCSPRSGDLSVYWYQQSLDQGLQFLIQYYNGEERAKGNILERFSAQQFPDLHSELNLSSLELGDSALYFCASSTVGIEQFFGPGTRLTVL.

The chain couples TRBV11-3 to TRBJ1-5; weak D call: TRBD1 (6 bases). V gave up 1 base and J gave up 1 base, with 8 bases separating them. Germline V gene data show CDR1 as SGHNT and CDR2 as YENEEA. The CDR3 totals 15 residues. The CDR3 nucleotides are TGTGCCAGCAGCTTAGGCGGACAGAGCAATCAGCCCCAGCATTTT. Translated, it gives CASSLGGQSNQPQHF.

In this sample, this clone turned up a few times. The chain uses TRBV6-8 and TRBJ2-7; a weak D match, TRBD1 (5 bases). V shed 4 bases and J shed 6 bases, with 13 bases lying between them. Germline V CDR1 and CDR2: MNHGY, SAAAGT. The CDR3 contains 13 residues. The CDR3 loop is CASSWGGPGEQYF. CDR3 DNA: TGTGCCAGCAGTTGGGGCGGCCCAGGCGAGCAGTACTTC.

The J gene is TRBJ2-7, the V gene TRBV5-1; the match to TRBD2 covers 8 bases. Germline V CDR1 and CDR2: SGHRS, YFSETQ. With 2 bases clipped from V and 4 bases from J, the junction kept 5 bases outside the gene matches. The CDR3 sequence is 14 residues long. The CDR3: CASSFGGARYEQYF. CDR3 bases: TGCGCCAGCAGCTTCGGGGGGGCGCGTTACGAGCAGTACTTC.

This clone occurred a few times. The chain links TRBV6-8 to TRBJ1-2; D gene ambiguous. CDR1 MNHGY and CDR2 SAAAGT come from the germline V gene. Trimming shortened V by 0 bases and J by 3 bases, and 8 bases separated the two germline ends. There are 14 residues in the CDR3. The CDR3: CASSYSGQYYGYTF. The CDR3 bases are TGTGCCAGCAGTTACTCAGGGCAGTACTATGGCTACACCTTC.

This clone was seen a handful of times. The V and J genes are TRBV11-3 and TRBJ2-4; maybe TRBD2 (6 bases). CDR1 is SGHNT, CDR2 YENEEA, per germline. V dropped 5 bases and J dropped 0 bases, with 14 bases sitting between them. CDR3 length: 16 residues. The CDR3 region has the DNA TGTGCCAGCAGCCTGGGGAGGCAGGGAGCCAAAAACATTCAGTACTTC. Translated, it gives CASSLGRQGAKNIQYF.

This clone was found a few times. The CDR3 spells CASSVGDSSPYEQYF. In DNA, the CDR3 is TGTGCCAGCAGCGTAGGTGATAGCAGTCCCTACGAGCAGTACTTC. J is TRBJ2-7 and V is TRBV9, with D unclear. CDR3 length: 15 amino acids. The germline V gene has CDR1 SGDLS and CDR2 YYNGEE. V lost 0 bases to trimming and J lost 2 bases, with 12 bases between them.

The chain carries TRBV11-3 and TRBJ2-1; D might be TRBD1 or TRBD2, each matching 5 bases. There are 16 residues in the CDR3. Trimming stripped 3 bases from V and 3 bases from J, with 15 bases between. Germline-derived CDR1 and CDR2 are SGHNT and YENEEA. CDR3 residues: CASSFHEGPLYNEQFF. CDR3 bases: TGTGCCAGCAGCTTTCATGAGGGACCCCTCTACAATGAGCAGTTCTTC.

This clone has more than one count but fewer than ten. V usage is TRBV18 and J usage is TRBJ2-7; D might be TRBD1 or TRBD2, each matching 6 bases. CDR1 is KGHSH, CDR2 LQKENI, per germline. The V end was cut by 5 bases, the J end by 0 bases, with 23 bases between. This CDR3 has 18 residues. For the CDR3, the DNA is TGTGCCAGCTCATCTCGTCTACCACAGGGAGGATTCTCCTACGAGCAGTACTTC. Its protein is CASSSRLPQGGFSYEQYF.